This TCR beta chain was obtained from a study of blood T cell repertoires in COVID-19. The assay was immunoSEQ multiplex PCR, and TCRdb's table has in-frame clones only and misses some. The table shows approximately 250,000 clones, with about 87% occurring only once. V was clipped by 5 bases and J by 4 bases, with 9 bases between them. The CDR3 has 13 amino acids. The sample consisted of PBMCs or T cells enriched from blood (not recorded which). This clonotype originated in a woman aged 40-49 years with acute COVID-19. The chain carries TRBV12-3 or TRBV12-4 and TRBJ1-5; D not resolved. CDR3 amino acids: CASSASGNQPQHF. CDR3 nucleotide sequence: TGTGCCAGCAGTGCCTCGGGGAATCAGCCCCAGCATTTT.